These T cell receptor beta chains were read from a single sample in a study of blood T cells in healthy people across ages. TCRdb independently ran MiXCR on the 5' RACE reads; one entry per CDR3 protein. The table lists 1,500,000 or so distinct CDR3 sequences, around 59% of them singletons. Source material: blood. The receptors shown here come from a man younger than 35 in good health. CDR3s include the opening cysteine and the closing phenylalanine or tryptophan. D genes are given only for firm matches. Size values are once, few and many counts, or a class for expanded clones, and some rows have none.

d_gene	abundance	v_gene	j_gene	CDR3aa	CDR3nt
.	.	TRBV5-1	TRBJ2-4	CPSNPRGENIQYF	TGCCCCTCCAACCCCAGGGGGGAAAACATTCAGTACTTC
TRBD2	.	TRBV4-1	TRBJ2-3	CASFSGLGTDTQYF	TGCGCCAGCTTTAGCGGGTTAGGCACAGATACGCAGTATTTT
TRBD2	.	TRBV2	TRBJ2-1	CASSDRAGGYNEQFF	TGTGCCAGCAGTGATCGAGCGGGAGGATACAATGAGCAGTTCTTC
.	once	TRBV6-2/TRBV6-3	TRBJ2-7	CASRPRRDEGYEQYF	TGTGCCAGCAGGCCTCGTCGAGATGAAGGATACGAGCAGTACTTC
.	.	TRBV6-2/TRBV6-3	TRBJ1-1	CASSRTEHTEAFF	TGTGCCAGCTCAAGGACAGAACACACTGAAGCTTTCTTT
TRBD1	.	TRBV10-3	TRBJ2-7	CAISEAGGHYEQYF	TGTGCCATCAGTGAGGCAGGGGGCCACTACGAGCAGTACTTC
.	.	TRBV10-3	TRBJ1-2	CAISESKGLTGKAYGYTF	TGTGCCATCAGTGAGTCTAAAGGACTGACTGGGAAAGCATATGGCTACACCTTC
.	.	TRBV29-1	TRBJ1-1	CSVLYRNTEAFF	TGCAGCGTTCTATACAGGAACACTGAAGCTTTCTTT
TRBD2	.	TRBV20-1	TRBJ2-1	CSASPLAASSYNEQFF	TGCAGTGCTTCACCCCTAGCGGCCAGCTCCTACAATGAGCAGTTCTTC
.	few	TRBV15	TRBJ2-7	CATSRTGTSYYEQYF	TGTGCCACCAGCAGAACCGGGACAAGCTACTACGAGCAGTACTTC
TRBD2	.	TRBV12-3/TRBV12-4	TRBJ2-7	CASSLTAGAGFYEQYF	TGTGCCAGCAGCCTGACAGCGGGAGCGGGCTTCTACGAGCAGTACTTC
.	.	TRBV29-1	TRBJ2-3	CSVEYLSTDTQYF	TGCAGCGTTGAATATCTGAGCACAGATACGCAGTATTTT
.	.	TRBV10-3	TRBJ2-5	CAISGYQETQYF	TGCGCCATCAGCGGGTACCAAGAGACCCAGTACTTC
.	.	TRBV7-2	TRBJ2-5	CASSSSGEHWETQYF	TGTGCCAGCAGCTCTTCGGGAGAGCATTGGGAGACCCAGTACTTC
.	.	TRBV5-1	TRBJ1-2	CASKDGSYGYTF	TGCGCCAGCAAGGACGGATCCTATGGCTACACCTTC
.	few	TRBV12-3/TRBV12-4	TRBJ1-1	CASSFRIEGYTEAFF	TGTGCCAGCAGTTTTAGAATAGAGGGCTACACTGAAGCTTTCTTT
TRBD1	.	TRBV28	TRBJ1-5	CASRWTGNSNQPQHF	TGTGCCAGCAGGTGGACAGGGAATAGCAATCAGCCCCAGCATTTT
.	.	TRBV20-1	TRBJ2-1	CSARRDRSSYNEQFF	TGCAGTGCTAGACGGGACCGGAGCTCCTACAATGAGCAGTTCTTC
.	.	TRBV4-2	TRBJ2-4	CASSQDVMLEQYF	TGTGCCAGCAGCCAAGACGTGATGCTTGAGCAGTACTTC
TRBD1	.	TRBV4-1	TRBJ2-7	CASSQAPIPGQGDHEQYF	TGCGCCAGCAGCCAAGCTCCTATTCCGGGACAGGGGGACCACGAGCAGTACTTC
.	few	TRBV2	TRBJ1-1	CASTSGNTEAFF	TGTGCCAGCACATCCGGGAACACTGAAGCTTTCTTT
TRBD1	few	TRBV6-5	TRBJ2-1	CASRRPGQNNEQFF	TGTGCCAGCCGTAGGCCGGGACAGAACAATGAGCAGTTCTTC
TRBD2	.	TRBV20-1	TRBJ2-1	CSARDLTLAGGYEQFF	TGCAGTGCTAGAGATTTGACACTAGCGGGAGGGTATGAGCAGTTCTTC
.	.	TRBV28	TRBJ1-2	CASSVTRGDYGYTF	TGTGCCAGCAGTGTGACCAGGGGTGACTATGGCTACACCTTC
TRBD2	.	TRBV27	TRBJ2-5	CASKAGEFETQYF	TGTGCCAGCAAAGCGGGGGAATTCGAGACCCAGTACTTC
.	few	TRBV2	TRBJ2-1	CASSGRSAQFF	TGTGCCAGCAGTGGTAGGAGTGCGCAGTTCTTC
TRBD2	.	TRBV29-1	TRBJ2-1	CSVASGGALDERFF	TGCAGCGTCGCTAGCGGGGGGGCGCTCGATGAGCGGTTCTTC
.	many	TRBV7-2	TRBJ1-2	CASSLDGSNYGYTF	TGTGCCAGCAGCTTGGACGGCAGTAACTATGGCTACACCTTC
.	few	TRBV10-1	TRBJ1-2	CASSEALGSRYTF	TGCGCCAGCAGTGAGGCCCTCGGCAGTCGCTACACCTTC
.	.	TRBV20-1	TRBJ2-7	CSARRLVSYEQYF	TGCAGTGCTAGGCGTCTAGTTTCCTACGAGCAGTACTTC
.	once	TRBV7-8	TRBJ1-1	CASSEGPSWAEAFF	TGTGCCAGCAGCGAAGGGCCCTCTTGGGCTGAAGCTTTCTTT
TRBD1	.	TRBV12-3/TRBV12-4	TRBJ2-7	CASSSPDRGAYEQYF	TGTGCCAGCAGTTCCCCGGACAGGGGGGCCTACGAGCAGTACTTC
TRBD1	.	TRBV5-1	TRBJ1-2	CASSTETGDPNYGYTF	TGCGCCAGCAGCACGGAAACAGGGGACCCTAACTATGGCTACACCTTC
.	.	TRBV20-1	TRBJ1-1	CSARDRARLSPNTEAFF	TGCAGTGCTAGAGACAGGGCCCGCCTGAGTCCGAACACTGAAGCTTTCTTT
TRBD2	.	TRBV14	TRBJ2-7	CASSPRLALSYEQYF	TGTGCCAGCAGCCCTCGACTAGCGCTATCCTACGAGCAGTACTTC
.	.	TRBV20-1	TRBJ1-2	CSARDQLRTGNGCTF	TGCAGTGCTAGAGATCAGCTGAGAACAGGGAACGGCTGCACCTTC
TRBD2	.	TRBV10-3	TRBJ2-3	CATHRGAGGVSDTQYF	TGTGCCACCCACAGGGGAGCGGGAGGAGTTTCAGATACGCAGTATTTT
TRBD1	.	TRBV27	TRBJ2-1	CASSWGQGADNEQFF	TGTGCCAGCAGTTGGGGACAGGGGGCGGATAATGAGCAGTTCTTC
.	.	TRBV12-3/TRBV12-4	TRBJ1-5	CASSPLPTGFSNQPQHF	TGTGCCAGCAGTCCCCTGCCGACAGGTTTTAGCAATCAGCCCCAGCATTTT
TRBD1	once	TRBV6-1	TRBJ1-5	CASSESGGVQPQHF	TGTGCCAGCAGTGAATCAGGGGGGGTACAGCCCCAGCATTTT
TRBD1	.	TRBV28	TRBJ1-1	CASSLWGQGLSGTEAFF	TGTGCCAGCAGTTTATGGGGACAGGGGTTGTCGGGAACTGAAGCTTTCTTT
.	.	TRBV18	TRBJ2-4	CASSPGAGKNIQYF	TGTGCCAGCTCACCCGGGGCGGGCAAAAACATTCAGTACTTC
.	.	TRBV7-9	TRBJ2-1	CASSPADQYEQFF	TGTGCCAGCAGCCCCGCGGATCAATATGAGCAGTTCTTC
.	few	TRBV14	TRBJ2-7	CASSRQGHYEQYF	TGTGCCAGCAGCCGTCAGGGCCACTACGAGCAGTACTTC
TRBD2	.	TRBV6-2/TRBV6-3	TRBJ2-6	CASSPTGLEANVLTF	TGTGCCAGCAGTCCTACAGGACTAGAGGCCAACGTCCTGACTTTC
TRBD2	.	TRBV7-2	TRBJ2-7	CASSLGLAGGNYEQYF	TGTGCCAGCAGCCTTGGACTAGCGGGGGGGAACTACGAGCAGTACTTC
.	few	TRBV4-1	TRBJ2-5	CASSQEKIGVWGLETQYF	TGCGCCAGCAGCCAAGAAAAGATCGGCGTTTGGGGGCTTGAGACCCAGTACTTC
.	once	TRBV11-2	TRBJ1-4	CASRPDRTGFEKLFF	TGTGCCAGCAGACCCGACCGCACAGGGTTTGAAAAACTGTTTTTT
.	.	TRBV18	TRBJ1-1	CASSPGGGGTEAFF	TGTGCCAGCTCACCAGGAGGGGGAGGGACTGAAGCTTTCTTT
TRBD1	once	TRBV7-9	TRBJ2-2	CARTGTGDTGELFF	TGTGCCAGGACCGGGACAGGGGACACCGGGGAGCTGTTTTTT
.	.	TRBV6-6	TRBJ2-4	CASSYSRELAKNIQYF	TGTGCCAGCAGTTACTCCCGGGAGCTAGCCAAAAACATTCAGTACTTC
.	.	TRBV20-1	TRBJ2-5	CSGALQETQYF	TGCAGTGGAGCTCTACAAGAGACCCAGTACTTC
.	few	TRBV4-1	TRBJ1-4	CASTIQVANEKLFF	TGCGCCAGCACCATCCAGGTGGCTAATGAAAAACTGTTTTTT